The clone carrying this T cell receptor beta chain was observed a few times. The junction differs from germline at one of its ends, possibly a read error. Per the germline V gene, CDR1 is SGDLS and CDR2 is YYNGEE. The CDR3 loop spans 12 amino acids. MiXCR, applied by TCRdb to the RT-PCR reads, yields one record per CDR3 protein. Of about 700,000 distinct CDR3 sequences detected, more than 13% appear once; the ten largest clones hold roughly 3.6%. Material for sequencing was memory CD4+ T cells from blood. The clonotype comes from a female donor in good health, serving as a healthy control. The V call is TRBV9, the J call TRBJ2-1; D is undetermined. The CDR3 region has the DNA TGTGCCAGCAGTCCCGGGTACATTGAGCAGTTCTTC. Translated: CASSPGYIEQFF.